This T cell receptor (beta chain) was sequenced for a study of cytomegalovirus exposure and HLA in healthy donors. Note on this clone: Its antigen is not known.

General study points: Cytomegalovirus status was reportedly diagnosed by the classifier with high sensitivity and specificity.

The PCR made use of 60 Vbeta and 13 Jbeta primers. The repertoire was sequenced with immunoSEQ multiplex PCR; TCRdb's copy has only in-frame clones and lacks some. There are 200,000 or so clones in the sample, with around 0.7% held by the top ten. Trimming left V 1 base short and J 0 bases short, with 16 bases between. The length of the CDR3 is 17 residues. Per germline, CDR1 MNHEY and CDR2 SMNVEV (reference sequence). The J gene is TRBJ2-7, the V gene TRBV27, with D possibly TRBD2 on 6 matching bases. The material sequenced was PBMCs. This clonotype was obtained from a boy younger than 18 in good health and CMV-seronegative. This CDR3 reads CASSLFHRGGFSYEQYF. The CDR3 DNA sequence: TGTGCCAGCAGTTTATTCCACCGTGGGGGGTTCTCCTACGAGCAGTACTTC.